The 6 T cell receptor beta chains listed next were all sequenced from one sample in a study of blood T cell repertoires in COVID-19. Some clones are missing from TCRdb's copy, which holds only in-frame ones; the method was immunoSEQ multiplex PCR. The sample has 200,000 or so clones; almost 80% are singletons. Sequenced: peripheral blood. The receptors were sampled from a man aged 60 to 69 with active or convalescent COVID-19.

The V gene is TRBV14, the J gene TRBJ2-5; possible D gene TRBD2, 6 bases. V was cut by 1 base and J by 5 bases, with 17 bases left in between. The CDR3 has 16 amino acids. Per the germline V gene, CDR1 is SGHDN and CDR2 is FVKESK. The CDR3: CASSQVRLGRGETQYF. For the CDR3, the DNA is TGTGCCAGCAGCCAAGTAAGGCTCGGGAGAGGCGAGACCCAGTACTTC. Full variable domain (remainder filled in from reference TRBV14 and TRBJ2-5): EAGVTQFPSHSVIEKGQTVTLRCDPISGHDNLYWYRRVMGKEIKFLLHFVKESKQDESGMPNNRFLAERTGGTYSTLKVQPAELEDSGVYFCASSQVRLGRGETQYFGPGTRLLVL.

The CDR3 DNA is TGTGCCAGCAGTTGTGGCCCCGACGGGTTTTCGGCTTACAATGAGCAGTTCTTC. As protein: CASSCGPDGFSAYNEQFF. The chain links TRBV6-8 to TRBJ2-1, with unresolved D. The CDR3 extends over 18 amino acids. Trimming took off 4 bases at V and 4 bases at J, with 23 bases between the two ends. Germline CDR1 reads MNHGY; CDR2 reads SAAAGT.

The CDR3 region has the DNA TGCGCCAGCAGCCCCGACTGGAACACCGGGGAGCTGTTTTTT. Encoded protein: CASSPDWNTGELFF. This sequence joins TRBV5-1 and TRBJ2-2; D not certain. The V end lost 4 bases, the J end lost 1 base, and 8 bases lay between the germline ends. The germline V gene encodes CDR1 SGHRS and CDR2 YFSETQ. The CDR3 extends over 14 amino acids. Supplemented by reference TRBV5-1 and TRBJ2-2, the full variable domain reads KAGVTQTPRYLIKTRGQQVTLSCSPISGHRSVSWYQQTPGQGLQFLFEYFSETQRNKGNFPGRFSGRQFSNSRSEMNVSTLELGDSALYLCASSPDWNTGELFFGEGSRLTVL.

As DNA, the CDR3 is TGTGCCAGCAGCCGACAGGGGGGAGGGGAGACCCAGTACTTC. As protein: CASSRQGGGETQYF. The gene calls are TRBV4-2 and TRBJ2-5; 9 bases line up with TRBD1. Trimming took 4 bases from V and 5 from J; bases not matched to a gene: 5. Germline V gene lookup returns CDR1 LGHNA and CDR2 YNFKEQ. There are 14 residues in the CDR3.

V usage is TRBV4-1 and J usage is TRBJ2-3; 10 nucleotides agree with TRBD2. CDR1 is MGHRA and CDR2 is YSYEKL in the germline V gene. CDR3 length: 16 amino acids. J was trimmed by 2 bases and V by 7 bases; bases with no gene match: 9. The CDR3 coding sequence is TGCGCCAGCAAGGAGGGTAGCGGGAGGAACACAGATACGCAGTATTTT. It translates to CASKEGSGRNTDTQYF.

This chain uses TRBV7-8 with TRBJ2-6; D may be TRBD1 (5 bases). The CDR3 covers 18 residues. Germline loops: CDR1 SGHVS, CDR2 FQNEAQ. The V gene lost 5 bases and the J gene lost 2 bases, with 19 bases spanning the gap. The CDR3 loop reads CASSGRVIDSTGANVLTF. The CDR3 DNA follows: TGTGCCAGCAGCGGCAGGGTCATCGATTCGACTGGGGCCAACGTCCTGACTTTC.